The 25 T cell receptor beta chains presented below share a single source sample, sequenced in a study of CD8 T cells in Susac syndrome. Reverse transcription used about 0.45 to 1 ug RNA and random hexamers. TCRdb called the immunoSEQ multiplex PCR reads again in MiXCR, with one record for every CDR3 protein. The repertoire holds some 200,000 distinct CDR3 sequences, with 95% as singletons. What was sequenced was CD4+ T cells from PBMCs. The receptor source for this set is a human donor with Susac syndrome.

This clonotype appeared once. The chain combines TRBV6-5 with TRBJ1-1, with D maybe TRBD1 (5 bases). This CDR3 is 12 amino acids long. The germline V gene has CDR1 MNHEY and CDR2 SVGAGI. V was pared by 3 bases and J by 7 bases, with 9 bases between. This CDR3 reads CASSYRRGEAFF. CDR3 nucleotides: TGTGCCAGCAGTTATCGGAGGGGTGAAGCTTTCTTT.

The chain joins TRBV5-4 to TRBJ2-4; a possible D gene is TRBD2 (5 bases). The CDR3 is 14 amino acids. Trimming removed 0 bases from V and 9 bases from J, with 13 bases in between. Looked up from germline, CDR1 is SGHNT and CDR2 is YYREEE (reference sequence). CDR3 sequence reads: CASSLAATRGIQYF. The CDR3 DNA sequence: TGTGCCAGCAGCTTGGCGGCTACACGGGGCATTCAGTACTTC. Using reference TRBV5-4 and TRBJ2-4 for the parts outside the CDR3, the full variable domain is ETGVTQSPTHLIKTRGQQVTLRCSSQSGHNTVSWYQQALGQGPQFIFQYYREEENGRGNFPPRFSGLQFPNYSSELNVNALELDDSALYLCASSLAATRGIQYFGAGTRLSVL.

The chain carries TRBV30 and TRBJ2-2; D tentatively reads TRBD1 or TRBD2 (5 bases each). V was trimmed by 5 bases and J by 6 bases, leaving 19 bases between them. The length of the CDR3 is 15 residues. CDR1 GTSNPN and CDR2 SVGIG come from the germline V gene (reference sequence). CDR3 bases: TGTGCCTGGGCTTGGGCCAGAGGGGTCCCCGGGGAGCTGTTTTTT. Its translation: CAWAWARGVPGELFF.

The CDR3 sequence is CASSRERGASREQYF. The CDR3 DNA is TGTGCCAGCAGCAGGGAGCGGGGGGCTTCCCGGGAGCAGTATTTT. V is TRBV7-3 and J is TRBJ2-3; TRBD2 agrees at 9 bases. Germline CDR1 SGHTA, CDR2 FQGTGA. CDR3 length equals 15 residues. The V and J ends lost 5 bases and 11 bases, in that order; junction bases with no gene match: 14.

V gene TRBV4-2 combines with J gene TRBJ2-3; D may be TRBD2 (6 bases). The CDR3 runs 15 residues. V dropped 4 bases and J dropped 0 bases, with 11 bases sitting between them. Looked up from germline, CDR1 is LGHNA and CDR2 is YNFKEQ. CDR3 loop: CASSRPGTSTDTQYF. The DNA for the CDR3 is TGTGCCAGCAGCCGACCCGGGACTAGCACAGATACGCAGTATTTT.

The rearrangement links TRBV5-4 to TRBJ1-2; D remains unclear. The CDR3 has 14 amino acids. The germline V gene has CDR1 SGHNT and CDR2 YYREEE (reference sequence). The germline V and J ends were trimmed by 0 bases and 7 bases, with 13 bases remaining between them. The CDR3 region is CASSLAAVLGGYTF. The CDR3, as DNA: TGTGCCAGCAGCTTGGCCGCCGTTCTGGGTGGCTACACCTTC.

V is TRBV12-3 or TRBV12-4 and J is TRBJ2-3; D call uncertain. This CDR3 is built from 13 residues. V was shortened by 2 bases and J by 6 bases, with 9 bases between the two germline ends. This chain's CDR3 is CASSLTIRDTQYF. Written as DNA, the CDR3 is TGTGCCAGCAGTTTAACAATTAGGGATACGCAGTATTTT.

This clonotype showed up just once. V and J are TRBV20-1 and TRBJ2-7, with D tentatively TRBD2 (7 bases). In germline, CDR1 is DFQATT, CDR2 SNEGSKA (reference sequence). The CDR3 runs to 14 residues. Trimming cost V 5 bases and J 3 bases, with 17 bases left between them. CDR3 loop: CSALLGRGLYEQYF. For the CDR3, the DNA is TGCAGTGCTCTACTTGGGCGGGGGCTCTACGAGCAGTACTTC.

The rearrangement links TRBV19 to TRBJ1-2, with 8 bases fitting TRBD1. V shed 9 bases and J 2 bases; nucleotides not matched to a gene: 5. Germline V gene data show CDR1 as LNHDA and CDR2 as SQIVND (reference sequence). This CDR3 is 13 amino acids long. Here the CDR3 DNA reads TGTGCCAGCTCCGACAGGGGCAACTATGGCTACACCTTC. It codes for CASSDRGNYGYTF. The whole variable domain, filled in from reference TRBV19 and TRBJ1-2, reads DGGITQSPKYLFRKEGQNVTLSCEQNLNHDAMYWYRQDPGQGLRLIYYSQIVNDFQKGDIAEGYSVSREKKESFPLTVTSAQKNPTAFYLCASSDRGNYGYTFGSGTRLTVV.

This clonotype was detected only once. The rearrangement uses TRBV5-8 and TRBJ2-5, with D perhaps TRBD1 (6 bases). V was clipped by 2 bases and J by 2 bases, with 10 bases between them. Germline V gene data show CDR1 as SGHTS and CDR2 as YDEGEE. The CDR3 is 14 residues long. DNA of the CDR3: TGTGCCAGCAGCTTCGGACAGCCACAAGAGACCCAGTACTTC. Protein sequence: CASSFGQPQETQYF.

The J gene is TRBJ2-5, the V gene TRBV20-1; 7 bases match TRBD2. The junction had 2 bases not matched to a gene; V was cut back by 3 bases and J by 1 base. There are 13 residues in the CDR3. CDR1 and CDR2 from the germline V gene are DFQATT and SNEGSKA (reference sequence). DNA of the CDR3: TGCAGTGCTAGGGGGGGGGTCCAAGAGACCCAGTACTTC. This sequence encodes CSARGGVQETQYF.

The CDR3 region is CSARENRGATEAFF. The CDR3, as DNA: TGCAGTGCTAGAGAGAACAGGGGGGCCACTGAAGCTTTCTTT. The chain uses TRBV20-1 and TRBJ1-1; TRBD1 agrees at 8 bases. This CDR3 is built from 14 residues. With 0 bases clipped from V and 4 bases from J, the junction kept 4 bases outside the gene matches. CDR1 and CDR2 (germline): DFQATT, SNEGSKA (reference sequence).

The genes are TRBV12-3 or TRBV12-4 and TRBJ1-6; D is undetermined. V lost 3 bases and J lost 7, with 4 bases in between. The CDR3 consists of 12 residues. Here the CDR3 reads CASSFVNSPLHF. For the CDR3, the DNA is TGTGCCAGCAGTTTTGTGAATTCACCCCTCCACTTT.

The chain uses TRBV9 and TRBJ1-5, with a possible D match to TRBD1 (6 bases). Trimming removed 2 bases at V and 3 bases at J, with 12 bases between. CDR1 SGDLS and CDR2 YYNGEE come from the germline V gene. This CDR3 is 15 amino acids long. The CDR3 loop reads CASSVDGQINQPQHF. The CDR3 DNA follows: TGTGCCAGCAGCGTGGACGGACAGATCAATCAGCCCCAGCATTTT.

The chain has TRBV29-1 and TRBJ1-2; maybe TRBD1 (5 bases). This CDR3 region has 13 residues. The V end lost 1 base, the J end lost 2 bases, and 8 bases lay between the germline ends. Germline CDR1 and CDR2: SQVTM and ANQGSEA. CDR3 coding DNA: TGCAGCGTTGAAGGACAGCCGAACTATGGCTACACCTTC. This translates into CSVEGQPNYGYTF.

This sequence joins TRBV5-1 and TRBJ2-7, with no clear D. The V gene lost 4 bases and the J gene lost 2 bases, with 13 bases spanning the gap. The CDR3 consists of 14 residues. Germline V gene sequence: CDR1 SGHRS, CDR2 YFSETQ. The CDR3 reads CASSQTNTPYEQYF. CDR3 in DNA: TGCGCCAGCAGCCAGACAAATACCCCCTACGAGCAGTACTTC.

This sequence joins TRBV7-2 and TRBJ2-1; the D gene is possibly TRBD2 (6 bases). V lost 2 bases and J 8 bases, leaving 25 bases between the germline ends. Germline assignment: CDR1 SGHTA and CDR2 FQGNSA. The CDR3 totals 18 residues. CDR3 loop: CASSLSLRRREARDEQFF. The DNA of the CDR3 is TGTGCCAGCAGCTTATCGTTGAGGAGGCGGGAAGCACGGGATGAGCAGTTCTTC.

The genes are TRBV24-1 and TRBJ2-3; possibly TRBD1 for D (6 bases). There are 13 residues in the CDR3. Per the germline V gene, CDR1 is KGHDR and CDR2 is SFDVKD. Trimming removed 8 bases at V and 4 bases at J, with 12 bases between. In DNA form, the CDR3 reads TGTGCCACCATGGCGCAGGGGTCAGATACGCAGTATTTT. Its translation: CATMAQGSDTQYF.

The chain recombines TRBV20-1 with TRBJ1-5; tentatively, D is TRBD1 (6 bases). This CDR3 region has 15 residues. V was trimmed by 4 bases and J by 3 bases, leaving 16 bases between them. Germline V gene sequence: CDR1 DFQATT, CDR2 SNEGSKA (reference sequence). This chain's CDR3 is CSAIGPGADNQPQHF. The CDR3 nucleotides read TGCAGTGCTATAGGACCAGGGGCGGACAATCAGCCCCAGCATTTT.

The chain combines TRBV19 with TRBJ1-6; D is perhaps TRBD1 (6 bases). Germline V CDR1 and CDR2: LNHDA, SQIVND (reference sequence). This CDR3 spans 15 amino acids. V was clipped by 0 bases and J by 10 bases, with 13 bases between them. As DNA, the CDR3 is TGTGCCAGTAGTATAGAGTGGCAGGGGCGATCACCCCTCCACTTT. This encodes CASSIEWQGRSPLHF. The full variable domain, with the rest looked up from reference TRBV19 and TRBJ1-6, is DGGITQSPKYLFRKEGQNVTLSCEQNLNHDAMYWYRQDPGQGLRLIYYSQIVNDFQKGDIAEGYSVSREKKESFPLTVTSAQKNPTAFYLCASSIEWQGRSPLHFGNGTRLTVT.

The chain carries TRBV5-4 and TRBJ1-2; D is undetermined. Germline loops: CDR1 SGHNT, CDR2 YYREEE (reference sequence). V lost 0 bases to trimming and J lost 7 bases, with 7 bases between them. This CDR3 comprises 12 residues. For the CDR3, the DNA is TGTGCCAGCAGCTTGGACGATTTTGGCTACACCTTC. Its translation is CASSLDDFGYTF. Full variable domain (rest looked up from reference TRBV5-4 and TRBJ1-2): ETGVTQSPTHLIKTRGQQVTLRCSSQSGHNTVSWYQQALGQGPQFIFQYYREEENGRGNFPPRFSGLQFPNYSSELNVNALELDDSALYLCASSLDDFGYTFGSGTRLTVV.

This clonotype occurred once. This chain joins TRBV30 and TRBJ1-2; tentative D call: TRBD1 (6 bases). V was pared by 3 bases and J by 4 bases, with 12 bases between. The CDR3 contains 13 residues. CDR1 is GTSNPN, CDR2 SVGIG, per germline (reference sequence). CDR3 nucleotides: TGTGCCTGGAGGAGCAGGGGTACCTATGGCTACACCTTC. It yields the protein CAWRSRGTYGYTF.

V usage is TRBV15 and J usage is TRBJ1-3; D is undetermined. The germline V and J ends were trimmed by 0 bases and 0 bases, with 9 bases remaining between them. The germline V gene encodes CDR1 LNHNV and CDR2 YYDKDF (reference sequence). The CDR3 length is 16 residues. This CDR3 is CATSRDPTGSGNTIYF. CDR3 DNA sequence: TGTGCCACCAGCAGAGATCCCACTGGCTCTGGAAACACCATATATTTT.

This chain connects TRBV12-3 or TRBV12-4 to TRBJ1-5; D unresolved. The CDR3 consists of 14 residues. Trimming cost V 3 bases and J 4 bases, with 10 bases left between them. CDR3 loop: CASSLGDRNQPQHF. CDR3 sequence (DNA): TGTGCCAGCAGTTTGGGAGATCGAAATCAGCCCCAGCATTTT.

The chain is built from TRBV12-3 or TRBV12-4 and TRBJ1-5, with 10 nucleotides matching TRBD1. The CDR3 has 15 amino acids. V trimming: 6 bases; J trimming: 7 bases; junction bases outside the gene matches: 9. For the CDR3, the DNA is TGTGCCAGCAGACTGGACAGGGGGATGCAGCAGCCCCAGCATTTT. Residues: CASRLDRGMQQPQHF.